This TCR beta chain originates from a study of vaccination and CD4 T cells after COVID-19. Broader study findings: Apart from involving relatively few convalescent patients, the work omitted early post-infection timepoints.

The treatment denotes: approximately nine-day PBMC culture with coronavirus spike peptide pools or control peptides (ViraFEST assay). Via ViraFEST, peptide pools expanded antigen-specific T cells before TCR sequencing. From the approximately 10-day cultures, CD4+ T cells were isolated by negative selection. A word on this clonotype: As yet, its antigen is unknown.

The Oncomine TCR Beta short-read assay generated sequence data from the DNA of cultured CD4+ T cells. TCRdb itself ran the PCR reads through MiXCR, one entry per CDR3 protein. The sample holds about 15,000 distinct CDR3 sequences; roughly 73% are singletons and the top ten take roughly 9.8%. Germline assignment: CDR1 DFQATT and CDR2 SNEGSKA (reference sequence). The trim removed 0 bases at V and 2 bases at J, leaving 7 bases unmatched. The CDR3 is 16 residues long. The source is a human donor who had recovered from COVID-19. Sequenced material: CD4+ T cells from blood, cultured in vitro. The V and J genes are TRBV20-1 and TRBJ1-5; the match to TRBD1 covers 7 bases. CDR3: CSARDRGRERNQPQHF. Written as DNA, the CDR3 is TGCAGTGCTAGAGATAGGGGGCGAGAGCGCAATCAGCCCCAGCATTTT.